A single sample gave rise to the 32 T cell receptor beta chains below, sequenced in a study of blood T cells in healthy people across ages. A second PCR of roughly 7 to 11 cycles used a sample-barcoded 5' primer and a J-beta primer mix. Via MiXCR, TCRdb re-called the 5' RACE reads, giving one row per CDR3 protein. The sample records around 1,600,000 distinct CDR3 sequences, 35% to 45% being singletons. The material sequenced was blood. The receptors stem from a woman aged 18-29 years in good health.

This clonotype has more than one count but fewer than ten. The rearrangement joins TRBV20-1 to TRBJ2-1, with D hard to call. Trimming pared 0 bases from V and 7 bases from J, leaving 16 bases between. The CDR3 has 15 amino acids. Germline loops: CDR1 DFQATT, CDR2 SNEGSKA (reference sequence). CDR3 DNA: TGCAGTGCTAGAGATGGGCAGCTGTTCATGAATGAGCAGTTCTTC. Amino acid sequence: CSARDGQLFMNEQFF.

The count of this clonotype is one. This chain uses TRBV20-1 with TRBJ2-7; TRBD2 is a possible D gene (5 bases). The J call may be incorrect, as the DNA end agrees better with TRBJ2-4. The CDR3 spans 16 residues. Germline assignment: CDR1 DFQATT and CDR2 SNEGSKA (reference sequence). CDR3: CSAREWETLSKNIQYF. The CDR3 region has the DNA TGCAGTGCTAGAGAGTGGGAGACTCTTTCCAAAAACATTCAGTACTTC.

There are a few counts of this clonotype. The V and J genes are TRBV6-5 and TRBJ1-2, with D maybe TRBD1 (5 bases). This CDR3 contains 15 residues. Trimming shortened V by 0 bases and J by 3 bases, and 11 bases separated the two germline ends. Germline V gene data show CDR1 as MNHEY and CDR2 as SVGAGI. CDR3 coding DNA: TGTGCCAGCAGTTACTCGTCCGGGGGAGACTATGGCTACACCTTC. It specifies CASSYSSGGDYGYTF.

This clonotype was detected only a few times. The rearrangement uses TRBV10-3 and TRBJ1-2, with 7 bases matching TRBD1. CDR1 is ENHRY, CDR2 SYGVKD, per germline. CDR3 length: 14 residues. V lost 0 bases and J lost 3; bases outside the gene matches: 1. The DNA for the CDR3 is TGTGCCATCAGTGAGTCCCAGGGGGACTATGGCTACACCTTC. Translated, it gives CAISESQGDYGYTF.

The rearrangement joins TRBV3-1 to TRBJ1-1; D is undetermined. The CDR3 extends over 17 amino acids. The germline V and J ends were trimmed by 0 bases and 1 base, with 15 bases remaining between them. The germline V gene has CDR1 LGHDT and CDR2 YNNKEL (reference sequence). The CDR3 bases are TGTGCCAGCAGCCAAGATCGTGTCAGGACTACGAACACTGAAGCTTTCTTT. Its protein product is CASSQDRVRTTNTEAFF.

This chain connects TRBV6-5 to TRBJ1-5, with 7 bases identical to TRBD1. The V gene end was trimmed by 6 bases and the J gene end by 4 bases; junction bases not matched to a gene: 3. Germline CDR1 reads MNHEY; CDR2 reads SVGAGI. This CDR3 comprises 13 residues. CDR3 sequence: CASRQQGNQPQHF. CDR3 DNA sequence: TGTGCCAGCAGACAACAGGGGAATCAGCCCCAGCATTTT.

Here the CDR3 DNA reads TGCGCCAGCAGCCCGCCAGGAATCGCAGGTACGCAGTATTTT. Amino acid sequence: CASSPPGIAGTQYF. This chain connects TRBV5-1 to TRBJ2-3; D not resolved. This CDR3 is built from 14 residues. Trimming removed 4 bases from V and 8 bases from J, with 17 bases in between. CDR1 and CDR2 from the germline V gene are SGHRS and YFSETQ.

The chain is built from TRBV30 and TRBJ2-6, with D possibly being TRBD2 (5 bases). Germline CDR1 reads GTSNPN; CDR2 reads SVGIG (reference sequence). This CDR3 comprises 16 residues. Trimming shortened V by 2 bases and J by 0 bases, and 11 bases separated the two germline ends. This chain's CDR3 is CAWSTEDSSGANVLTF. Written as DNA, the CDR3 is TGTGCCTGGAGTACCGAGGACTCCTCTGGGGCCAACGTCCTGACTTTC.

The rearrangement joins TRBV4-1 to TRBJ1-1; a weak D match, TRBD1 (5 bases). The V end lost 1 base, the J end lost 6 bases, and 18 bases lay between the germline ends. The length of the CDR3 is 16 residues. Germline V CDR1 and CDR2: MGHRA, YSYEKL. In DNA, the CDR3 is TGCGCCAGCAGCCAAGGTTGGAGGGGACGAGGGCCTGAAGCTTTCTTT. It specifies CASSQGWRGRGPEAFF.

Only one count was recorded for this clonotype. This rearrangement joins TRBV29-1 to TRBJ1-1; no clear D gene. V was shortened by 8 bases and J by 0 bases, with 7 bases between the two germline ends. Germline-derived CDR1 and CDR2 are SQVTM and ANQGSEA. CDR3 length equals 11 residues. DNA for the CDR3: TGCAGCACTCAGTTGAACACTGAAGCTTTCTTT. Its translation is CSTQLNTEAFF.

The chain combines TRBV10-3 with TRBJ1-2; D gene unclear. Trimming took 3 bases from V and 8 from J, leaving 16 bases between them. Germline V CDR1 and CDR2: ENHRY, SYGVKD. The CDR3 consists of 14 residues. CDR3 nucleotides: TGTGCCATCAGTGACCTTGGCGGGGTAGGGGGCTACACCTTC. This encodes CAISDLGGVGGYTF.

This clonotype has just a few counts. The chain couples TRBV27 to TRBJ2-1, with D perhaps given as TRBD1 or TRBD2 (5 bases each). The V gene lost 2 bases and the J gene lost 3 bases, with 11 bases spanning the gap. The CDR3 has 15 amino acids. Germline CDR1 and CDR2: MNHEY and SMNVEV (reference sequence). The CDR3 protein is CASSLPGRYYNEQFF. CDR3 DNA: TGTGCCAGCAGTTTACCGGGACGATACTACAATGAGCAGTTCTTC.

The rearrangement uses TRBV2 and TRBJ2-7; TRBD2 is a possible D gene (5 bases). The ends were cut back, 0 bases at V and 0 bases at J, with 12 bases in the middle. Looked up from germline, CDR1 is SNHLY and CDR2 is FYNNEI. The CDR3 loop spans 16 amino acids. The CDR3 sequence: CASSEAQDFLSYEQYF. CDR3 DNA: TGTGCCAGCAGTGAAGCGCAGGACTTCCTCTCCTACGAGCAGTACTTC. Based on the CDR3 plus reference TRBV2 and TRBJ2-7, the full variable domain is EPEVTQTPSHQVTQMGQEVILRCVPISNHLYFYWYRQILGQKVEFLVSFYNNEISEKSEIFDDQFSVERPDGSNFTLKIRSTKLEDSAMYFCASSEAQDFLSYEQYFGPGTRLTVT.

This chain connects TRBV24-1 to TRBJ1-1; 9 nucleotides match TRBD1. CDR3 length equals 16 residues. V trimming: 7 bases; J trimming: 6 bases; junction bases outside the gene matches: 14. In germline, CDR1 is KGHDR, CDR2 SFDVKD. The CDR3 is CATRSGTGTMRAEAFF. In DNA form, the CDR3 reads TGTGCCACCAGATCCGGGACAGGGACAATGCGCGCTGAAGCTTTCTTT.

The rearrangement joins TRBV4-1 to TRBJ1-4; 12 bases are a match to TRBD1. This CDR3 comprises 17 residues. The germline gives CDR1 MGHRA, CDR2 YSYEKL. The trim removed 6 bases at V and 8 bases at J, leaving 13 bases unmatched. CDR3 residues: CASRRPGQGAREEKLFF. In DNA, the CDR3 is TGCGCCAGCAGGCGTCCGGGACAGGGGGCGAGGGAAGAAAAACTGTTTTTT.

This clonotype was seen a handful of times. The chain recombines TRBV7-2 with TRBJ2-3; maybe TRBD1 (5 bases). The CDR3 has 14 amino acids. The germline V and J ends were trimmed by 5 bases and 1 base, with 10 bases remaining between them. CDR1 and CDR2 (germline): SGHTA, FQGNSA. The CDR3 is CASSVSRGTDTQYF. The CDR3 coding sequence is TGTGCCAGCAGCGTTAGCAGGGGCACAGATACGCAGTATTTT.

The J gene is TRBJ2-3, the V gene TRBV5-1; unclear D gene. Germline V gene lookup returns CDR1 SGHRS and CDR2 YFSETQ. V lost 4 bases to trimming and J lost 6 bases, with 18 bases between them. CDR3 length: 15 amino acids. DNA for the CDR3: TGCGCCAGCAGCCCTCAGGCGAACCTCTTCGATACGCAGTATTTT. Translated, it gives CASSPQANLFDTQYF. Full variable domain (missing parts from reference TRBV5-1 and TRBJ2-3): KAGVTQTPRYLIKTRGQQVTLSCSPISGHRSVSWYQQTPGQGLQFLFEYFSETQRNKGNFPGRFSGRQFSNSRSEMNVSTLELGDSALYLCASSPQANLFDTQYFGPGTRLTVL.

This clonotype has only a few counts. The chain combines TRBV29-1 with TRBJ2-1; 12 bases agree with TRBD2. The CDR3 consists of 16 residues. Germline CDR1 and CDR2: SQVTM and ANQGSEA. The V and J ends lost 0 bases and 7 bases, in that order; junction bases with no gene match: 7. CDR3 DNA sequence: TGCAGCGTTGAAGAGGGTGCTAGCGGGAGGGGGAATGAGCAGTTCTTC. Translation: CSVEEGASGRGNEQFF.

This clonotype has a handful of counts. The CDR3 reads CAWGGLHNEQFF. The CDR3 nucleotides read TGTGCCTGGGGGGGGCTGCACAATGAGCAGTTCTTC. The chain joins TRBV30 to TRBJ2-1, with D perhaps matching TRBD1 or TRBD2 (6 bases each). V shed 5 bases and J shed 5 bases, with 10 bases lying between them. This CDR3 comprises 12 residues. Germline V gene data show CDR1 as GTSNPN and CDR2 as SVGIG (reference sequence).

This sequence joins TRBV11-3 and TRBJ2-3; D uncertain. Germline V CDR1 and CDR2: SGHNT, YENEEA. CDR3 length equals 15 residues. V dropped 5 bases and J dropped 0 bases, with 12 bases sitting between them. CDR3 sequence: CASSPGRSSTDTQYF. Here the CDR3 DNA reads TGTGCCAGCAGCCCCGGAAGATCTAGCACAGATACGCAGTATTTT.

This clonotype has a handful of counts. V gene TRBV11-2 combines with J gene TRBJ2-7; D is perhaps TRBD2 (5 bases). The ends were cut back, 6 bases at V and 0 bases at J, with 9 bases in the middle. The CDR3 consists of 13 residues. From germline, CDR1 is SGHAT and CDR2 FQNNGV. The CDR3 loop reads CASRTGNSYEQYF. In DNA form, the CDR3 reads TGTGCCAGCAGAACCGGGAACTCCTACGAGCAGTACTTC.

This clonotype came up many times. The junction differs from germline at one of its ends, possibly a read error. The V gene is TRBV4-1, the J gene TRBJ1-1; 9 nucleotides line up with TRBD1. The CDR3 consists of 18 residues. Germline V gene lookup returns CDR1 MGHRA and CDR2 YSYEKL. CDR3 amino acids: CASSHAGTGKGGNTEAFF. Here the CDR3 DNA reads TGCGCCAGCAGCCACGCCGGGACAGGGAAAGGGGGGAACACAGAAGCTTTCTTT.

DNA of the CDR3: TGTGCCAGCACACCGTGGAGAACCGGGGAGCTGTTTTTT. As protein: CASTPWRTGELFF. V usage is TRBV2 and J usage is TRBJ2-2; the D is unclear. From germline, CDR1 is SNHLY and CDR2 FYNNEI. The CDR3 consists of 13 residues. Trimming cost V 7 bases and J 5 bases, with 11 bases left between them.

This chain joins TRBV7-9 and TRBJ1-5; D is possibly TRBD1 (5 bases). CDR1 and CDR2 (germline): SEHNR, FQNEAQ (reference sequence). The germline V and J ends were trimmed by 4 bases and 0 bases, with 13 bases remaining between them. CDR3 length equals 16 residues. CDR3 loop: CASSWGPPYSNQPQHF. CDR3 DNA: TGTGCCAGCAGCTGGGGCCCTCCGTATAGCAATCAGCCCCAGCATTTT.

The CDR3: CASSLEGTNSNQPQHF. CDR3 in DNA: TGTGCCAGCAGTTTAGAGGGGACTAATAGCAATCAGCCCCAGCATTTT. V and J are TRBV12-3 or TRBV12-4 and TRBJ1-5; a possible D gene is TRBD1 (5 bases). Trimming removed 1 base from V and 0 bases from J, with 10 bases in between. This CDR3 is built from 16 residues.

This rearrangement joins TRBV27 to TRBJ2-7, with TRBD1 identical over 11 bases. This CDR3 spans 13 amino acids. V lost 5 bases, J lost 12 bases, and 9 bases stayed unmatched. Germline CDR1 reads MNHEY; CDR2 reads SMNVEV (reference sequence). DNA of the CDR3: TGTGCCAGCAGTCCTTGGGACAGGGGGATCGGGTACTTC. As protein: CASSPWDRGIGYF.

The rearrangement uses TRBV20-1 and TRBJ2-5, with D hard to call. The CDR3 consists of 11 residues. Trimming removed 4 bases at V and 7 bases at J, with 10 bases between. The germline CDR1 and CDR2 sequences are DFQATT and SNEGSKA (reference sequence). The DNA for the CDR3 is TGCAGTGCTATTCCTTCAGGGACCCAGTACTTC. Its translation: CSAIPSGTQYF.

A few counts support this clonotype. The V and J genes are TRBV12-3 or TRBV12-4 and TRBJ2-7; a possible D gene is TRBD2 (5 bases). The ends were cut back, 6 bases at V and 5 bases at J, with 23 bases in the middle. The CDR3 consists of 16 residues. For the CDR3, the DNA is TGTGCCAGCAGGCCCGGGCACGGGGAGTATCACCACGAGCAGTACTTC. Protein: CASRPGHGEYHHEQYF.

The chain employs TRBV5-1 and TRBJ1-6, with TRBD1 matching 9 bases. V lost 5 bases and J lost 7; bases outside the gene matches: 4. Germline-derived CDR1 and CDR2 are SGHRS and YFSETQ. The CDR3 spans 14 residues. CDR3 amino acids: CASRGGTGNSPLHF. Written as DNA, the CDR3 is TGCGCCAGCAGAGGTGGGACAGGGAATTCACCCCTCCACTTT.

This clonotype was picked up a small number of times. The genes are TRBV6-1 and TRBJ2-1; TRBD1 aligns across 8 bases. The CDR3 extends over 11 amino acids. V dropped 7 bases and J dropped 8; count of bases not matched to a gene: 1. Germline assignment: CDR1 MNHNS and CDR2 SASEGT. CDR3: CASKGQDEQFF. The CDR3 DNA reads TGTGCCAGCAAGGGACAGGATGAGCAGTTCTTC.

V gene TRBV20-1 combines with J gene TRBJ1-1; D unresolved. The CDR3 is 14 residues long. Trimming shortened V by 5 bases and J by 4 bases, and 17 bases separated the two germline ends. Germline V lookup: CDR1 DFQATT, CDR2 SNEGSKA (reference sequence). This CDR3 is CSAGLRSRGTEAFF. In DNA form, the CDR3 reads TGCAGTGCTGGCCTCCGGTCTCGGGGCACTGAAGCTTTCTTT.

V and J are TRBV20-1 and TRBJ2-6; possibly TRBD2 for D (5 bases). Trimming took 2 bases from V and 2 from J, leaving 13 bases between them. Germline assignment: CDR1 DFQATT and CDR2 SNEGSKA (reference sequence). The CDR3 runs 16 residues. The CDR3 DNA follows: TGCAGTGCTAGACAGCCCCAGAGGGCTGGGGCCAACGTCCTGACTTTC. Amino acids: CSARQPQRAGANVLTF.